This entry features one T cell receptor (beta chain) sequence. Its antigen is currently unknown. The data stem from a study of blood T cells in healthy people across ages. Study-wide results and caveats: Long-lived and aged donors differed, with more naive CD4+ cells and higher diversity in the long-lived.

Germline CDR1 reads SGHDN; CDR2 reads FVKESK. V was cut by 2 bases and J by 2 bases, with 6 bases left in between. The CDR3 is 13 residues long. Alongside a J-beta primer mix, a sample-barcoded 5' primer served in a second PCR lasting about 7 to 11 cycles. From the 5' RACE reads, TCRdb called clonotypes with MiXCR, one entry per CDR3 protein. The table has about a million distinct CDR3 sequences, 35% to 45% seen once. The source material was blood. The sequence came from a man between 18 and 29 years old in good health. The chain couples TRBV14 to TRBJ1-2; D uncertain. The CDR3 DNA follows: TGTGCCAGCAGCCAACTCAGGAACTATGGCTACACCTTC. Translated: CASSQLRNYGYTF. Based on the CDR3 plus reference TRBV14 and TRBJ1-2, the full variable domain is EAGVTQFPSHSVIEKGQTVTLRCDPISGHDNLYWYRRVMGKEIKFLLHFVKESKQDESGMPNNRFLAERTGGTYSTLKVQPAELEDSGVYFCASSQLRNYGYTFGSGTRLTVV.